The clone carrying this T cell receptor (beta chain) appeared many times. Its antigen is currently unknown. The same CDR3 arises from other DNA sequences in this sample as well. Libraries were prepared by immunoSEQ multiplex PCR; TCRdb keeps only in-frame clonotypes and omits some of them. This sample has fewer than 150,000 clones, with almost 85% found just once. The data derive from a study of cytomegalovirus exposure and HLA in healthy donors. Findings and caveats of the study: Cytomegalovirus status was reportedly diagnosed by the classifier with high sensitivity and specificity. Associated with cytomegalovirus, according to the listing, were some 180 TCR beta chains. A subsequent analysis found that TCR clusters from the first cohort also tended to co-occur in the 130 or so validation repertoires, with about 94% of cluster scores above 0. Confirmation was obtained in vitro that three CMV-associated chains are specific for CMV antigens.

Sequencing was performed on PBMCs. This clonotype originated in a man aged 25-45 years in good health and CMV-seropositive.

The CDR3, as DNA: TGTGCCTGGAGCCCAGGGGGCGGAGGTGGCTACACCTTC. It yields the protein CAWSPGGGGGYTF. This chain links TRBV30 with TRBJ1-2; 8 bases map to TRBD1. This CDR3 contains 13 residues. Per germline, CDR1 GTSNPN and CDR2 SVGIG (reference sequence). Unmatched junction bases numbered 7, after V lost 3 bases and J lost 7 bases.